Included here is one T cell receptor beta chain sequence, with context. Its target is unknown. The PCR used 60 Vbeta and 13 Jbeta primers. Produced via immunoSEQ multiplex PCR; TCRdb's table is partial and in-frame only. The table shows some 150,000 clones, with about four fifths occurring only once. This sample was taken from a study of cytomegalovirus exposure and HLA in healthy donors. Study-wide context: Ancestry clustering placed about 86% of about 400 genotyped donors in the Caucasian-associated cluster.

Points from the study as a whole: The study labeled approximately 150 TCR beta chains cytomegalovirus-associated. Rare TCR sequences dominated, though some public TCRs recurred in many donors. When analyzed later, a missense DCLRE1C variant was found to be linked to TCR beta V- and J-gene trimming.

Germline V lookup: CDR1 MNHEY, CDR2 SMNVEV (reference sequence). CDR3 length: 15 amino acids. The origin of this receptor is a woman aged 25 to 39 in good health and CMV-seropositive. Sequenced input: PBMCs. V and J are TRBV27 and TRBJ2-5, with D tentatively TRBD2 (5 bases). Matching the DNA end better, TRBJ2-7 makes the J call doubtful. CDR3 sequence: CASSFGGGLAYEQYF. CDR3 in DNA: TGTGCCAGCAGTTTTGGCGGCGGGTTGGCCTACGAGCAGTACTTC.